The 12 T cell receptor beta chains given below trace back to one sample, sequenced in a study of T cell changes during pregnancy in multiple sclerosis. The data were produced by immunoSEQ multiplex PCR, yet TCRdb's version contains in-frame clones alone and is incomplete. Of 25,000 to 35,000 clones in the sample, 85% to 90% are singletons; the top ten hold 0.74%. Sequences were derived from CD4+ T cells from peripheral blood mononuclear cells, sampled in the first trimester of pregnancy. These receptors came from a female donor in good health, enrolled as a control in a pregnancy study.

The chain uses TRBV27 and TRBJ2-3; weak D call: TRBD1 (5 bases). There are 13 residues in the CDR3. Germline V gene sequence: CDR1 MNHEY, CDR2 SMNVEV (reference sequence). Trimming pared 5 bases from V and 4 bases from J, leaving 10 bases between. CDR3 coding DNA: TGTGCCAGCAGTAGGTCAGGGTCAGATACGCAGTATTTT. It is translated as CASSRSGSDTQYF.

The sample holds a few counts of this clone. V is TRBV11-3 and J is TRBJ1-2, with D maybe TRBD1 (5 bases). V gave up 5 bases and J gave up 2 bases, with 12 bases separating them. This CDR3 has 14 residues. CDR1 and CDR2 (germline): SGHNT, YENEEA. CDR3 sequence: CASSTSDRNYGYTF. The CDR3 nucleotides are TGTGCCAGCAGCACGTCTGACAGAAACTATGGCTACACCTTC.

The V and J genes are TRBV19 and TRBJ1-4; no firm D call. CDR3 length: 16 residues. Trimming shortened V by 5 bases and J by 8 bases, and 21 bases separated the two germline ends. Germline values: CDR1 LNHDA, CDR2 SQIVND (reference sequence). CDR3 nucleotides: TGTGCCAGTAGTCCCGACCGGGATCTCAGAAGGGAAAAACTGTTTTTT. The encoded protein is CASSPDRDLRREKLFF.

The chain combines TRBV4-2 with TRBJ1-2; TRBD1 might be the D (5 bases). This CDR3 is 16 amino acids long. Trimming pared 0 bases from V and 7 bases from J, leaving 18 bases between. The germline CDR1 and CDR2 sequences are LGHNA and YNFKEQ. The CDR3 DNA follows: TGTGCCAGCAGCCAAGATCGGGGTGGACGGAGGGGTGGCTACACCTTC. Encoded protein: CASSQDRGGRRGGYTF.

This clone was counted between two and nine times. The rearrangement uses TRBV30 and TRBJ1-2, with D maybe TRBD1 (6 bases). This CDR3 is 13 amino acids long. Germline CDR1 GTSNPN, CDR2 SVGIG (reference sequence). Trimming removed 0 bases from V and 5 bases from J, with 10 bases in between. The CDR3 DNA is TGTGCCTGGAGTGTAGCGCAGGGGTATGGCTACACCTTC. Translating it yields CAWSVAQGYGYTF.

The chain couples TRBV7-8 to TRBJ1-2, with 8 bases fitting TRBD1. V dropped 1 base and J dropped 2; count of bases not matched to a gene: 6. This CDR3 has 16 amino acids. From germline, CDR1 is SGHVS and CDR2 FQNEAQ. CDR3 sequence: CASSLEGQGLNYGYTF. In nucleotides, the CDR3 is TGTGCCAGCAGCTTAGAAGGACAGGGCCTCAACTATGGCTACACCTTC. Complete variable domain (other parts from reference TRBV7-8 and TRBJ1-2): GAGVSQSPRYKVAKRGQDVALRCDPISGHVSLFWYQQALGQGPEFLTYFQNEAQLDKSGLPSDRFFAERPEGSVSTLKIQRTQQEDSAVYLCASSLEGQGLNYGYTFGSGTRLTVV.

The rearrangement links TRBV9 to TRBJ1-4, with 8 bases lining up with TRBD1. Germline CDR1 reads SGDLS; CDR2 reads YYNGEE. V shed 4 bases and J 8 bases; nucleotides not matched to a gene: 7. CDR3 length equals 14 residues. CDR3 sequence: CASSLQGAGEKLFF. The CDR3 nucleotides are TGTGCCAGCAGCCTCCAGGGGGCAGGGGAAAAACTGTTTTTT.

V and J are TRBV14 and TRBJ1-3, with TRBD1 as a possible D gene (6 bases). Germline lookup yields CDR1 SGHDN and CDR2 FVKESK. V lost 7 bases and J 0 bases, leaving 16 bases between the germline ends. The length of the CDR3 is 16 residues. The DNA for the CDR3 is TGTGCCAGCAACACAGGGCCGATATACTCTGGAAACACCATATATTTT. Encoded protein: CASNTGPIYSGNTIYF. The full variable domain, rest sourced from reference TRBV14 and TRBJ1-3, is EAGVTQFPSHSVIEKGQTVTLRCDPISGHDNLYWYRRVMGKEIKFLLHFVKESKQDESGMPNNRFLAERTGGTYSTLKVQPAELEDSGVYFCASNTGPIYSGNTIYFGEGSWLTVV.

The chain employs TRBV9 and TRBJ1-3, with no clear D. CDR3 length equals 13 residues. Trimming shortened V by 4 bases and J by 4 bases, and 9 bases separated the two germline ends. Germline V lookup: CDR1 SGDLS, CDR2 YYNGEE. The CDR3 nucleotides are TGTGCCAGCAGCCCCCCCAGAGGAAACACCATATATTTT. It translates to CASSPPRGNTIYF.

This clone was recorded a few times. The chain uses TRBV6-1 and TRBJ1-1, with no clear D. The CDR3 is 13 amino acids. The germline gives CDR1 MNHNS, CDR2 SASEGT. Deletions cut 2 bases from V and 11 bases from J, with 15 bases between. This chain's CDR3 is CASSERNAGPAFF. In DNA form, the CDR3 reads TGTGCCAGCAGTGAACGAAATGCGGGCCCGGCTTTCTTT.

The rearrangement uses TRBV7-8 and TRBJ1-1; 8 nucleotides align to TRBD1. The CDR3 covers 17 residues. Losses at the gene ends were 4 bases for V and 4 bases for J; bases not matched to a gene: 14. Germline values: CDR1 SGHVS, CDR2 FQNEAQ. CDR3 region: CASSSERDRRFGTEAFF. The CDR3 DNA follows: TGTGCCAGCAGCTCAGAAAGGGACAGGCGTTTTGGCACTGAAGCTTTCTTT.

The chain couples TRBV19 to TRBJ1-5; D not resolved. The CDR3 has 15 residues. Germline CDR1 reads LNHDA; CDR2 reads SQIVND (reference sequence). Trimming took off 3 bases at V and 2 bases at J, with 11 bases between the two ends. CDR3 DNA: TGTGCCAGTAGTATGCCGGGAATGGGCAATCAGCCCCAGCATTTT. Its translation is CASSMPGMGNQPQHF.